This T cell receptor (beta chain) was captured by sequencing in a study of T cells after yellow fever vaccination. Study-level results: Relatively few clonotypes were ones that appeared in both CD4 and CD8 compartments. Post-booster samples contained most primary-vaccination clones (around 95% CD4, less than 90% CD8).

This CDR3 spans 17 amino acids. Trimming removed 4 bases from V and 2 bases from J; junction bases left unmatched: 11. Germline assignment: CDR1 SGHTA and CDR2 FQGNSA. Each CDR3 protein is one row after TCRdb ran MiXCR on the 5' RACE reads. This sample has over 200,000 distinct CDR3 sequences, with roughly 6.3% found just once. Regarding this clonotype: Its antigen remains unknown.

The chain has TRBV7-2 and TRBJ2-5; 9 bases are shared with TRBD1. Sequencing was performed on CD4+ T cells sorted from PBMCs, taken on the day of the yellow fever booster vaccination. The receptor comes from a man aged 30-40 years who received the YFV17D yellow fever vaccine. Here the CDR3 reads CASSSLPTGGRQETQYF. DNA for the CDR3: TGTGCCAGCAGCTCCTTGCCCACAGGGGGCCGACAAGAGACCCAGTACTTC. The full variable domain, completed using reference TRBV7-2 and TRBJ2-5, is GAGVSQSPSNKVTEKGKDVELRCDPISGHTALYWYRQSLGQGLEFLIYFQGNSAPDKSGLPSDRFSAERTGGSVSTLTIQRTQQEDSAVYLCASSSLPTGGRQETQYFGPGTRLLVL.